Below are 26 T cell receptor beta chains sequenced from a single sample in a study of cytomegalovirus exposure and HLA in healthy donors. The PCR made use of 60 Vbeta and 13 Jbeta primers. Some clones are missing from TCRdb's copy, which holds only in-frame ones; the method was immunoSEQ multiplex PCR. The sample yields about 190,000 clones, about four fifths seen once. Source material: PBMCs. The receptors come from a man in his forties in good health and CMV-seropositive.

The chain uses TRBV4-2 and TRBJ2-6; perhaps TRBD2 as D (5 bases). In germline, CDR1 is LGHNA, CDR2 YNFKEQ. Trimming stripped 1 base from V and 0 bases from J, with 7 bases between. The CDR3 length is 16 residues. CDR3 protein: CASSQGTSSGANVLTF. DNA for the CDR3: TGTGCCAGCAGCCAAGGTACTAGCTCTGGGGCCAACGTCCTGACTTTC.

This CDR3 reads CATRPDGSGEQFF. The CDR3 DNA reads as TGTGCCACCAGACCCGACGGTTCGGGTGAGCAGTTCTTC. V and J are TRBV15 and TRBJ2-1; D is undetermined. Germline values: CDR1 LNHNV, CDR2 YYDKDF (reference sequence). The V and J ends lost 6 bases and 9 bases respectively, with 15 bases between them. The CDR3 extends over 13 amino acids.

The gene calls are TRBV5-1 and TRBJ2-1; 8 bases agree with TRBD2. The germline gives CDR1 SGHRS, CDR2 YFSETQ. V was pared by 1 base and J by 9 bases, with 6 bases of the junction left unmatched. CDR3 length: 14 amino acids. Here the CDR3 reads CASSLSGRAFEQFF. Here the CDR3 DNA reads TGCGCCAGCAGCTTGTCCGGGAGGGCTTTTGAGCAGTTCTTC. Supplemented by reference TRBV5-1 and TRBJ2-1, the full variable domain reads KAGVTQTPRYLIKTRGQQVTLSCSPISGHRSVSWYQQTPGQGLQFLFEYFSETQRNKGNFPGRFSGRQFSNSRSEMNVSTLELGDSALYLCASSLSGRAFEQFFGPGTRLTVL.

V gene TRBV5-4 combines with J gene TRBJ2-7; D perhaps matches TRBD1 (6 bases). Trimming shortened V by 7 bases and J by 3 bases, and 20 bases separated the two germline ends. The CDR3 loop spans 15 amino acids. Germline V gene lookup returns CDR1 SGHNT and CDR2 YYREEE (reference sequence). CDR3: CASAFFGTRYYEQYF. In DNA, the CDR3 is TGTGCCAGCGCATTTTTTGGGACAAGATACTACGAGCAGTACTTC.

This clone was found a few times. The sample has other DNA sequences that encode this CDR3 too. The chain links TRBV29-1 to TRBJ2-7; 11 bases map to TRBD1. The CDR3 is made up of 13 amino acids. Germline lookup yields CDR1 SQVTM and CDR2 ANQGSEA. The J segment lost 4 bases and the V segment lost 3 bases, leaving 2 bases of the junction unmatched. The CDR3 DNA is TGCAGCGTTGAGGGGACAGGGGGTTACGAGCAGTACTTC. Translation gives CSVEGTGGYEQYF.

The V call is TRBV28, the J call TRBJ2-3, with 11 bases identical to TRBD2. The CDR3 contains 17 residues. Trimming at V came to 3 bases and at J to 1 base, leaving 6 bases not matched to a gene. CDR1 MDHEN and CDR2 SYDVKM come from the germline V gene. CDR3 protein: CASSFLTSGIGTDTQYF. CDR3 DNA sequence: TGTGCCAGCAGTTTCCTGACTAGCGGGATAGGCACAGATACGCAGTATTTT.

The J gene is TRBJ2-1, the V gene TRBV6-1, with D unresolved. Trimming removed 5 bases at V and 1 base at J, with 6 bases between. In germline, CDR1 is MNHNS, CDR2 SASEGT. The CDR3 runs to 13 residues. The CDR3 loop reads CASSSSSYNEQFF. In DNA form, the CDR3 reads TGTGCCAGCAGTTCGTCTTCCTACAATGAGCAGTTCTTC.

The CDR3 sequence is CASSLSQGSGGYTF. CDR3 nucleotides: TGCGCCAGCAGCTTGTCTCAGGGTTCGGGTGGCTACACCTTC. The V and J genes are TRBV5-1 and TRBJ1-2; tentatively, D is TRBD1 (5 bases). The CDR3 length is 14 residues. The germline gives CDR1 SGHRS, CDR2 YFSETQ. Between the trimmed V and J ends, which lost 1 base and 7 bases, there was a span of 14 bases.

The chain recombines TRBV4-1 with TRBJ1-4; unclear D gene. CDR1 is MGHRA and CDR2 is YSYEKL in the germline V gene. V was cut by 0 bases and J by 9 bases, with 20 bases left in between. The CDR3 is 17 residues long. CDR3 amino acids: CASSQDIGEGSWKKLFF. CDR3 nucleotides: TGCGCCAGCAGCCAAGATATTGGGGAAGGGAGTTGGAAAAAACTGTTTTTT.

The chain is built from TRBV6-6 and TRBJ2-1, with D possibly TRBD1 on 5 matching bases. The CDR3 has 14 amino acids. Trimming shortened V by 10 bases and J by 2 bases, and 15 bases separated the two germline ends. Germline loops: CDR1 MNHNY, CDR2 SVGAGI (reference sequence). CDR3 loop: CATKQGATYNEQFF. DNA of the CDR3: TGTGCCACCAAACAAGGGGCCACCTACAATGAGCAGTTCTTC.

The rearrangement uses TRBV6-5 and TRBJ1-1; 10 positions agree with TRBD1. V lost 0 bases and J lost 3; bases outside the gene matches: 1. CDR3 length equals 15 residues. Germline V lookup: CDR1 MNHEY, CDR2 SVGAGI. CDR3 residues: CASSYSGTGDTEAFF. For the CDR3, the DNA is TGTGCCAGCAGTTACTCGGGGACAGGGGACACTGAAGCTTTCTTT.

V gene TRBV2 combines with J gene TRBJ1-1; D possibly corresponds to TRBD1 (6 bases). The germline CDR1 and CDR2 sequences are SNHLY and FYNNEI. The CDR3 runs 13 residues. With 1 base removed from V and 4 bases from J, the gap between germline ends came to 7 bases. CDR3 bases: TGTGCCAGCAGTGAAGAAGGGGGCACTGAAGCTTTCTTT. As protein: CASSEEGGTEAFF.

The rearrangement links TRBV7-6 to TRBJ2-1, with 7 bases lining up with TRBD1. Germline CDR1 is SGHVS and CDR2 is FNYEAQ. Trimming cost V 5 bases and J 0 bases; bases outside gene matches: 4. The CDR3 is made up of 15 amino acids. For the CDR3, the DNA is TGTGCCAGCAGCGGAGACAGGGACTCCTACAATGAGCAGTTCTTC. Translating it yields CASSGDRDSYNEQFF.

This sequence joins TRBV6-4 and TRBJ2-7, with TRBD2 matching over 11 bases. Germline CDR1 and CDR2: MRHNA and SNTAGT. V was clipped by 6 bases and J by 6 bases; unmatched bases: 7. This CDR3 has 14 amino acids. Here the CDR3 reads CASSVLAGEGEQYF. In nucleotides, the CDR3 is TGTGCCAGCAGCGTACTAGCGGGAGAAGGCGAGCAGTACTTC.

The chain joins TRBV27 to TRBJ2-3; tentative D call: TRBD2 (5 bases). Deletions cut 6 bases from V and 5 bases from J, with 21 bases between. The CDR3 has 16 amino acids. Per germline, CDR1 MNHEY and CDR2 SMNVEV (reference sequence). CDR3 sequence (DNA): TGTGCCAGCAGACGGGCTTCCGCGGGCTCGGGAGATACGCAGTATTTT. This encodes CASRRASAGSGDTQYF.

CDR3 sequence (DNA): TGTGCCAGCAGCCCCGGGACTGCTCAAGAGACCCAGTACTTC. Its protein is CASSPGTAQETQYF. The rearrangement joins TRBV11-3 to TRBJ2-5, with D perhaps TRBD2 (6 bases). The V end was cut by 5 bases, the J end by 2 bases, with 12 bases between. The CDR3 consists of 14 residues. Germline V gene data show CDR1 as SGHNT and CDR2 as YENEEA.

In the case of this clone: This same CDR3 is encoded by further DNA sequences in the sample. The CDR3 is CAWSVGPYEQYF. DNA for the CDR3: TGTGCCTGGAGTGTGGGGCCCTACGAGCAGTACTTC. The rearrangement joins TRBV30 to TRBJ2-7; a possible D gene is TRBD1 (5 bases). V lost 0 bases to trimming and J lost 2 bases, with 5 bases between them. This CDR3 region has 12 residues. CDR1 is GTSNPN and CDR2 is SVGIG in the germline V gene (reference sequence).

The rearrangement joins TRBV11-3 to TRBJ1-1; 8 positions agree with TRBD1. The germline V gene has CDR1 SGHNT and CDR2 YENEEA. The junction had 7 bases not matched to a gene; V was cut back by 5 bases and J by 5 bases. The CDR3 is 14 residues long. CDR3: CASSPATGGTEAFF. CDR3 DNA sequence: TGTGCCAGCAGCCCAGCTACAGGGGGTACTGAAGCTTTCTTT.

The chain recombines TRBV7-8 with TRBJ1-4; 7 nucleotides line up with TRBD1. The germline CDR1 and CDR2 sequences are SGHVS and FQNEAQ. V lost 5 bases to trimming and J lost 3 bases; unmatched junction nucleotides: 9. The CDR3 contains 16 residues. The CDR3 DNA reads TGTGCCAGCAGCCTCACCCCGGGACAGCCTAATGAAAAACTGTTTTTT. Its translation is CASSLTPGQPNEKLFF.

The chain couples TRBV7-2 to TRBJ2-7, with D uncertain. V was cut by 2 bases and J by 8 bases, with 10 bases left in between. In germline, CDR1 is SGHTA, CDR2 FQGNSA. The CDR3 sequence is 12 residues long. The CDR3 DNA follows: TGTGCCAGCAGCTTATATTCAGAACAGCAGTACTTC. This sequence encodes CASSLYSEQQYF. Variable domain in full (rest from reference TRBV7-2 and TRBJ2-7): GAGVSQSPSNKVTEKGKDVELRCDPISGHTALYWYRQSLGQGLEFLIYFQGNSAPDKSGLPSDRFSAERTGGSVSTLTIQRTQQEDSAVYLCASSLYSEQQYFGPGTRLTVT.

This chain joins TRBV7-2 and TRBJ1-5; D not certain. The CDR3 contains 14 residues. The V and J ends lost 5 bases and 6 bases respectively, with 14 bases between them. Germline V CDR1 and CDR2: SGHTA, FQGNSA. The CDR3 DNA follows: TGTGCCAGCAGCCTACGAGCCGCCGTTCAGCCCCAGCATTTT. Protein product: CASSLRAAVQPQHF.

This clone was found once. The chain joins TRBV7-2 to TRBJ2-1, with TRBD1 as a possible D gene (5 bases). Trimming took 2 bases from V and 3 from J, leaving 14 bases between them. There are 16 residues in the CDR3. The germline V gene has CDR1 SGHTA and CDR2 FQGNSA. In DNA form, the CDR3 reads TGTGCCAGCAGCTTAACGTCCAGGGTCGACTACAATGAGCAGTTCTTC. Translation gives CASSLTSRVDYNEQFF. The full variable domain, completed using reference TRBV7-2 and TRBJ2-1, is GAGVSQSPSNKVTEKGKDVELRCDPISGHTALYWYRQSLGQGLEFLIYFQGNSAPDKSGLPSDRFSAERTGGSVSTLTIQRTQQEDSAVYLCASSLTSRVDYNEQFFGPGTRLTVL.

The gene calls are TRBV7-8 and TRBJ2-1; D may be TRBD2 (6 bases). V was pared by 2 bases and J by 10 bases, with 9 bases between. The CDR3 loop spans 12 amino acids. Looked up from germline, CDR1 is SGHVS and CDR2 is FQNEAQ. CDR3 in amino acids: CASSLMGGEQFF. In DNA, the CDR3 is TGTGCCAGCAGCTTAATGGGGGGAGAGCAGTTCTTC.

This chain connects TRBV27 to TRBJ1-5, with D possibly TRBD1 on 5 matching bases. This CDR3 is 15 amino acids long. CDR1 is MNHEY, CDR2 SMNVEV, per germline (reference sequence). Trimming cost V 5 bases and J 1 base, with 12 bases left between them. The CDR3 DNA follows: TGTGCCAGCAGTCTAAACCCAGGGAGCAATCAGCCCCAGCATTTT. Encoded protein: CASSLNPGSNQPQHF.

The count of this clone is one. This sequence joins TRBV19 and TRBJ1-4; no definite D call. This CDR3 has 12 residues. Germline assignment: CDR1 LNHDA and CDR2 SQIVND (reference sequence). The germline V and J ends were trimmed by 7 bases and 6 bases, with 9 bases remaining between them. CDR3: CASTGFDEKLFF. DNA for the CDR3: TGTGCCAGTACCGGGTTTGATGAAAAACTGTTTTTT.

The chain uses TRBV6-6 and TRBJ1-1; the D gene is possibly TRBD1 (6 bases). This CDR3 is built from 14 residues. The germline gives CDR1 MNHNY, CDR2 SVGAGI (reference sequence). Trimming took 5 bases from V and 0 from J, leaving 10 bases between them. This chain's CDR3 is CASSRQDLNTEAFF. The CDR3 DNA reads as TGTGCCAGCAGTCGACAGGACTTGAACACTGAAGCTTTCTTT.